Described below is a single TCR beta chain sequence and its context. The entry originates in a study of T cells in localized non-small cell lung cancer. V was clipped by 1 base and J by 8 bases; unmatched bases: 4. Germline CDR1 reads SGHVS; CDR2 reads FQNEAQ. CDR3 length equals 13 residues. This table comes from immunoSEQ multiplex PCR, and its TCRdb copy is limited to in-frame clones, with some not included. The sample lists 45,000 or so clones, 91% occurring once. This clonotype was obtained from a woman aged 35 to 70 with stage II lung adenocarcinoma. The sample was PBMCs, taken before any cancer treatment. The chain carries TRBV7-8 and TRBJ1-2, with 7 positions matching TRBD1. CDR3 in amino acids: CASSLDRGKGYTF. CDR3 in DNA: TGTGCCAGCAGCTTAGACAGGGGTAAAGGCTACACCTTC. Supplemented by reference TRBV7-8 and TRBJ1-2, the full variable domain reads GAGVSQSPRYKVAKRGQDVALRCDPISGHVSLFWYQQALGQGPEFLTYFQNEAQLDKSGLPSDRFFAERPEGSVSTLKIQRTQQEDSAVYLCASSLDRGKGYTFGSGTRLTVV.